A selection of T cell receptor beta chains follows, all from one sample in a study of PD-1 blockade in mismatch repair-deficient tumors. Here immunoSEQ multiplex PCR was the method, and the copy in TCRdb shows in-frame clones only, minus some. There are some 100,000 clones in the sample; about four fifths occur only once, and 6.3% lies in the top ten. The starting material was peripheral blood, obtained about 33 weeks after starting pembrolizumab. The receptors derive from an adult with mismatch repair-deficient cancer. CDR3s include the opening cysteine and the closing phenylalanine or tryptophan. Each record gives: V gene, D gene, CDR3 protein. D genes are given only for firm matches.

>TRBV5-1|TRBD2
CASSLPAGGNSYNEQFF
>TRBV9|NA
CASSVAGYTEAFF
>TRBV13|TRBD2
CASRRAGGPSEQFF
>TRBV15|TRBD1
CATSRADRGRSGANVLTF
>TRBV6-1|TRBD2
CASSDSLAGHENIQYF
>TRBV5-1|TRBD1
CASSLGQGASYGYTF
>TRBV7-3|NA
CASSLMGKSDEKLFF
>TRBV11-2|NA
CASSLELGGTEGETQYF
>TRBV11-2|TRBD2
CASRRLLAGRYNEQFF
>TRBV11-3|TRBD1
CASSLRGGDSGNTIYF
>TRBV9|TRBD2
CASSERAGETYEQYF
>TRBV2|TRBD1
CASSETGAYQETQYF
>TRBV7-3|NA
CASSATGVHEQFF
>TRBV29-1|NA
CSVRDSGNTIYF
>TRBV30|NA
CAWSVLSPRTIYF
>TRBV6-4|TRBD1
CASSVSGTGGADTQYF
>TRBV5-1|NA
CASRVQAASTDTQYF
>TRBV9|NA
CASSVASSGTDTQYF
>TRBV28|NA
CASSRQRFQETQYF
>TRBV6-5|TRBD1
CASSGTGRTGELFF
>TRBV29-1|NA
CSVGSLSGEKLFF
>TRBV19|NA
CASSPAEEMNTEAFF
>TRBV27|NA
CASSLSAGAYGYTF
>TRBV15|TRBD1
CATSRDGTGNQPQHF
>TRBV15|NA
CATSRDRGLHQPQHF
>TRBV6-5|NA
CASSYSRGYEQYF
>TRBV15|NA
CATSGGGNHEQYF
>TRBV5-1|TRBD2
CASSLTSVSGANVLTF
>TRBV4-1|NA
CASSQYTRDNEQYF
>TRBV4-2|NA
CASSQDLVFKGGYGYTF
>TRBV2|NA
CASTRITRDEQFF
>TRBV27|NA
CASGRRDIYGYTF
>TRBV7-2|TRBD2
CASSLALLAGVPNEQFF
>TRBV7-4|NA
CASRGTQEKLFF
>TRBV18|NA
CASSPLRGTIYGYTF
>TRBV5-1|TRBD1
CASTERQGAAYEQYF
>TRBV7-3|NA
CASSLTQVIYNEQFF
>TRBV7-2|TRBD1
CASSLQGDNQPQHF
>TRBV5-1|TRBD2
CASSPAGGSSYEQYF
>TRBV4-3|NA
CASSQDNGPRGEQFF
>TRBV7-3|TRBD2
CASSSNFQRTSGRPHEQFF
>TRBV2|NA
CASSEDIANYGYTF
>TRBV14|TRBD1
CASRPTGERNEKLFF
>TRBV7-7|NA
CASSHNFRNTGELFF
>TRBV6-5|NA
CASTFEMDQPQHF
>TRBV7-2|NA
CASTLPGPNEKLFF
>TRBV9|NA
CASSVGSMGDTQYF
>TRBV14|NA
CASSQDSYEQYF
>TRBV19|NA
CASSMQVRGGTEAFF
>TRBV7-7|TRBD1
CASSATGGEETQYF
>TRBV2|NA
CASSGTRGNTIYF